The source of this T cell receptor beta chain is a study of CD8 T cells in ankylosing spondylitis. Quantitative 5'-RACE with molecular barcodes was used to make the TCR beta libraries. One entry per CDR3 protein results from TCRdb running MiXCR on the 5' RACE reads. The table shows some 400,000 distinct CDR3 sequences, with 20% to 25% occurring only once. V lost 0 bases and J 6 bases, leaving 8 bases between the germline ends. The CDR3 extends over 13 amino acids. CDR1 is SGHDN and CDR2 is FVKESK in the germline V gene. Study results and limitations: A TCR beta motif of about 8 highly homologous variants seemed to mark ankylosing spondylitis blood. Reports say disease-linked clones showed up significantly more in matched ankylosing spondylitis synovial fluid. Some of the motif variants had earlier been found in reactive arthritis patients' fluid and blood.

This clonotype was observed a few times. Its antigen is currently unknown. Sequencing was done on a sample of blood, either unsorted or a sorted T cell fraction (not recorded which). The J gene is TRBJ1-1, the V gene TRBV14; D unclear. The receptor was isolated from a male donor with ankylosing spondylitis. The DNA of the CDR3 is TGTGCCAGCAGCCAAGATCTACGGGCTGAAGCTTTCTTT. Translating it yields CASSQDLRAEAFF. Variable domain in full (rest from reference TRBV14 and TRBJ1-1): EAGVTQFPSHSVIEKGQTVTLRCDPISGHDNLYWYRRVMGKEIKFLLHFVKESKQDESGMPNNRFLAERTGGTYSTLKVQPAELEDSGVYFCASSQDLRAEAFFGQGTRLTVV.